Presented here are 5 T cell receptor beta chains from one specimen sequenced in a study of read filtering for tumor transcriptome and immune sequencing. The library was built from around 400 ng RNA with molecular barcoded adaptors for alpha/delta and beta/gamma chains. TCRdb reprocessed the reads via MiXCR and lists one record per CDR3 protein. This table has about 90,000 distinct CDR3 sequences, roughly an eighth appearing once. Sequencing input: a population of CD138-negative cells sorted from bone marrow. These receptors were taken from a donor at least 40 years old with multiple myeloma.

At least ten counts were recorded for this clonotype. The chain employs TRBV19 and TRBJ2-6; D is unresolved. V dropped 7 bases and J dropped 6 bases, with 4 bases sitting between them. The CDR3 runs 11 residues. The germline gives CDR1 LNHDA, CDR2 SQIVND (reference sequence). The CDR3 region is CASTQANVLTF. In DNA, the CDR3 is TGTGCCAGTACACAGGCCAACGTCCTGACTTTC.

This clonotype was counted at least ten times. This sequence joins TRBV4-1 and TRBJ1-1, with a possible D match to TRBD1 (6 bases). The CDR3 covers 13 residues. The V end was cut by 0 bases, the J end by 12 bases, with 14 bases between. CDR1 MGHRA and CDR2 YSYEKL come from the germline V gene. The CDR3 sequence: CASSQEEGRGTFF. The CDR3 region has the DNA TGCGCCAGCAGCCAAGAGGAAGGCAGGGGAACTTTCTTT.

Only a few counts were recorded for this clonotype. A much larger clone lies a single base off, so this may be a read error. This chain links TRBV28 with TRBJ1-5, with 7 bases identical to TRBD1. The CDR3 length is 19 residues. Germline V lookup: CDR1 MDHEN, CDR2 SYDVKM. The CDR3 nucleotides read TGTGCCAGCAGTCCTGCCGACGGCAACTCGAGAGGGGGCAATCGGCCCCAGCATTTT. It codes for CASSPADGNSRGGNRPQHF.

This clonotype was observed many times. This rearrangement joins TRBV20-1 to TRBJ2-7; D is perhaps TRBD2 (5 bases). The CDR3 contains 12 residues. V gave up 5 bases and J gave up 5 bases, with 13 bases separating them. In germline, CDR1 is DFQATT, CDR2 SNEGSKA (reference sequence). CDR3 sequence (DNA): TGCAGTGCTGGAGGACCAGAGCACGAGCAGTACTTC. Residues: CSAGGPEHEQYF.

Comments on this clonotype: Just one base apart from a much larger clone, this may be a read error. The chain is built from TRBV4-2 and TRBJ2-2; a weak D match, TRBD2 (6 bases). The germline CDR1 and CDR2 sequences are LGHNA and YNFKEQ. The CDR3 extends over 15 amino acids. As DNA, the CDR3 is TGTGCCAGCAGCCAAGATCTCGCGCAATCCGGGGGGCTGTTTTTT. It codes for CASSQDLAQSGGLFF.